These 9 T cell receptor beta chains were all obtained from the same sample, sequenced in a study of blood T cell repertoires in COVID-19. Here immunoSEQ multiplex PCR was the method, and the copy in TCRdb shows in-frame clones only, minus some. Of roughly 200,000 clones in the sample, about four fifths are singletons; the top ten hold about 4.2%. Sequencing used peripheral blood. All receptors derive from a man between 50 and 59 years old with active or convalescent COVID-19.

The V call is TRBV9, the J call TRBJ2-3; D gene unclear. The germline V gene has CDR1 SGDLS and CDR2 YYNGEE. V was cut by 0 bases and J by 1 base, with 6 bases left in between. The CDR3 extends over 14 amino acids. CDR3 nucleotides: TGTGCCAGCAGCGTAGCCTCTCGCACAGATACGCAGTATTTT. Translation: CASSVASRTDTQYF.

The chain combines TRBV28 with TRBJ1-5, with D tentatively TRBD1 (5 bases). Germline loops: CDR1 MDHEN, CDR2 SYDVKM. The V end lost 3 bases, the J end lost 2 bases, and 11 bases lay between the germline ends. This CDR3 is 15 amino acids long. This CDR3 is CASSFPEGGNQPQHF. The CDR3 DNA follows: TGTGCCAGCAGTTTCCCGGAAGGGGGCAATCAGCCCCAGCATTTT.

The chain joins TRBV28 to TRBJ1-6, with D hard to call. V was cut by 3 bases and J by 8 bases, with 11 bases left in between. CDR3 length equals 14 residues. The germline CDR1 and CDR2 sequences are MDHEN and SYDVKM. CDR3 protein: CASSFAGYDSPLHF. Here the CDR3 DNA reads TGTGCCAGCAGTTTCGCGGGGTATGATTCACCCCTCCACTTT.

This clone has a handful of counts. The CDR3 reads CASSQVNLVSTDTQYF. CDR3 nucleotide sequence: TGCGCCAGCAGCCAAGTTAACCTAGTCTCCACAGATACGCAGTATTTT. The rearrangement links TRBV4-1 to TRBJ2-3; D remains ambiguous. The V gene's germline CDR1 is MGHRA and CDR2 YSYEKL. This CDR3 has 16 residues. V shed 1 base and J shed 2 bases, with 13 bases lying between them.

The chain combines TRBV30 with TRBJ2-2, with D unresolved. Trimming removed 2 bases at V and 0 bases at J, with 10 bases between. Germline CDR1 and CDR2: GTSNPN and SVGIG (reference sequence). The CDR3 consists of 15 residues. The CDR3 coding sequence is TGTGCCTGGAGTAATTGGCAGTCGAACACCGGGGAGCTGTTTTTT. Protein: CAWSNWQSNTGELFF. The whole variable domain, filled in from reference TRBV30 and TRBJ2-2, reads SQTIHQWPATLVQPVGSPLSLECTVEGTSNPNLYWYRQAAGRGLQLLFYSVGIGQISSEVPQNLSASRPQDRQFILSSKKLLLSDSGFYLCAWSNWQSNTGELFFGEGSRLTVL.

V is TRBV6-1 and J is TRBJ2-5; D is ambiguous. V lost 1 base and J lost 5, with 11 bases in between. The CDR3 spans 14 residues. CDR1 and CDR2 from the germline V gene are MNHNS and SASEGT. This chain's CDR3 is CASSEGAHVETQYF. The CDR3 nucleotides read TGTGCCAGCAGTGAAGGGGCGCACGTGGAGACCCAGTACTTC.

The V gene is TRBV10-3, the J gene TRBJ1-1; possibly TRBD1 for D (6 bases). Germline-derived CDR1 and CDR2 are ENHRY and SYGVKD. The V end lost 7 bases, the J end lost 5 bases, and 11 bases lay between the germline ends. This CDR3 comprises 12 residues. CDR3 residues: CAINEGGTEAFF. The CDR3 DNA sequence: TGTGCCATCAACGAAGGGGGAACTGAAGCTTTCTTT.

This clone was picked up a small number of times. V is TRBV7-3 and J is TRBJ2-1; the match to TRBD2 covers 8 bases. The CDR3 extends over 16 amino acids. V trimming: 4 bases; J trimming: 5 bases; junction bases outside the gene matches: 10. Per the germline V gene, CDR1 is SGHTA and CDR2 is FQGTGA. Here the CDR3 DNA reads TGTGCCAGCAGCTCCATCGAGCGGGGGCGAAACAATGAGCAGTTCTTC. It codes for CASSSIERGRNNEQFF.

The chain employs TRBV2 and TRBJ1-3; tentatively, D is TRBD1 (5 bases). V was cut by 5 bases and J by 0 bases, with 11 bases left in between. CDR1 is SNHLY, CDR2 FYNNEI, per germline. CDR3 size: 15 residues. CDR3 in amino acids: CASSQQASSGNTIYF. DNA for the CDR3: TGTGCCAGCAGTCAACAGGCCAGCTCTGGAAACACCATATATTTT.